The clone carrying this T cell receptor (beta chain) was seen a single time. The data are from a study of CD8 T cells in Susac syndrome. With random hexamers, reverse transcription was performed on about 0.45 to 1 ug of RNA. TCRdb itself ran the immunoSEQ multiplex PCR reads through MiXCR, one entry per CDR3 protein. The profile shows 150,000 to 200,000 distinct CDR3 sequences, around 95% of them singletons. This CDR3 is 11 amino acids long. CDR1 is MNHEY, CDR2 SVGAGI, per germline. With 8 bases removed from V and 9 bases from J, the gap between germline ends came to 11 bases. Sequencing of TCR beta was undertaken in CD8+ and CD4+ T cells derived from blood. Relapsing-remitting disease, either stable or active, was present in the treatment-naive patients who were the multiple sclerosis controls.

V gene TRBV6-5 combines with J gene TRBJ2-1, with a possible D match to TRBD1 (5 bases). Specimen: CD8+ T cells from PBMCs. The clonotype comes from a human donor with multiple sclerosis. CDR3 loop: CASGDSPEQFF. CDR3 coding DNA: TGTGCCAGCGGAGACAGCCCTGAGCAGTTCTTC.